The 28 T cell receptor beta chains reported below all come from one sample, sequenced in a study of OX40 agonist ivuxolimab in advanced cancers. Generated by immunoSEQ multiplex PCR, the TCRdb table keeps only in-frame clones and is missing some. The table lists roughly 87,000 clones, roughly 90% of them singletons. The sample in question was CD4+ or CD8+ T cells sorted from blood, obtained in a trial of the OX40 agonist ivuxolimab. All receptors derive from an adult with an advanced solid tumor such as melanoma, head and neck, liver or kidney cancer.

The chain combines TRBV7-9 with TRBJ2-7; D not certain. The germline CDR1 and CDR2 sequences are SEHNR and FQNEAQ (reference sequence). The V end was cut by 1 base, the J end by 5 bases, with 9 bases between. The CDR3 sequence is 13 residues long. The CDR3: CASSLVGYHEQYF. As DNA, the CDR3 is TGTGCCAGCAGCTTAGTTGGCTACCACGAGCAGTACTTC.

V is TRBV18 and J is TRBJ2-3; D unclear. CDR1 and CDR2 (germline): KGHSH, LQKENI. There are 16 residues in the CDR3. V lost 0 bases, J lost 0 bases, and 10 bases lay in between. The CDR3 DNA reads as TGTGCCAGCTCACCACCGAGGCAGCTTAGCACAGATACGCAGTATTTT. Its translation: CASSPPRQLSTDTQYF.

This chain uses TRBV7-2 with TRBJ2-7; D is perhaps TRBD1 (8 bases). The germline V and J ends were trimmed by 1 base and 6 bases, with 10 bases remaining between them. Germline V gene data show CDR1 as SGHTA and CDR2 as FQGNSA. The CDR3 length is 13 residues. CDR3 in DNA: TGTGCCAGCAGCTTAGACAGGGGGGGCGAGCAGTACTTC. Protein product: CASSLDRGGEQYF.

A note on this clone: The same CDR3 can be traced to other DNA sequences in this sample. The J gene is TRBJ2-2, the V gene TRBV7-9; D unclear. Germline loops: CDR1 SEHNR, CDR2 FQNEAQ (reference sequence). V was clipped by 3 bases and J by 3 bases, with 2 bases between them. The CDR3 runs to 12 residues. The CDR3 protein is CASSFDTGELFF. The CDR3 DNA is TGTGCCAGCAGCTTCGACACCGGGGAGCTGTTTTTT.

J is TRBJ1-1 and V is TRBV18; the D gene is possibly TRBD1 (5 bases). Germline-derived CDR1 and CDR2 are KGHSH and LQKENI. The CDR3 is 14 residues long. Trimming removed 4 bases at V and 5 bases at J, with 14 bases between. CDR3 protein: CASSLLRDPTEAFF. The CDR3 DNA is TGTGCCAGCTCACTACTACGGGACCCAACTGAAGCTTTCTTT.

V and J are TRBV5-4 and TRBJ1-1; TRBD1 aligns across 11 bases. The CDR3 loop spans 15 amino acids. Trimming at V came to 4 bases and at J to 5 bases, leaving 7 bases not matched to a gene. Germline-derived CDR1 and CDR2 are SGHNT and YYREEE (reference sequence). This chain's CDR3 is CASSAGTGGWTEAFF. The CDR3 DNA reads as TGTGCCAGCAGCGCTGGGACAGGGGGATGGACTGAAGCTTTCTTT.

The chain has TRBV18 and TRBJ2-1; TRBD1 might be the D (5 bases). Trimming left V 1 base short and J 4 bases short, with 11 bases between. The CDR3 runs 15 residues. The germline V gene encodes CDR1 KGHSH and CDR2 LQKENI. The CDR3 DNA reads as TGTGCCAGCTCACCACTGTCGACAGCTTACAATGAGCAGTTCTTC. This sequence encodes CASSPLSTAYNEQFF. Filled out from reference TRBV18 and TRBJ2-1, the complete variable domain reads NAGVMQNPRHLVRRRGQEARLRCSPMKGHSHVYWYRQLPEEGLKFMVYLQKENIIDESGMPKERFSAEFPKEGPSILRIQQVVRGDSAAYFCASSPLSTAYNEQFFGPGTRLTVL.

The chain recombines TRBV6-5 with TRBJ1-3; 7 bases fit TRBD1. The length of the CDR3 is 16 residues. With 0 bases clipped from V and 3 bases from J, the junction kept 5 bases outside the gene matches. Germline-derived CDR1 and CDR2 are MNHEY and SVGAGI. DNA for the CDR3: TGTGCCAGCAGTTACTCGGCGGGACAGCTTGGAAACACCATATATTTT. Encoded protein: CASSYSAGQLGNTIYF.

The chain recombines TRBV30 with TRBJ2-7, with 7 bases aligning to TRBD1. Germline V gives CDR1 GTSNPN, CDR2 SVGIG (reference sequence). Trimming cost V 3 bases and J 4 bases; bases outside gene matches: 12. This CDR3 spans 15 amino acids. The CDR3 DNA is TGTGCCTGGAGCCACCGGGACAGTGATTATTACGAGCAGTACTTC. Translation gives CAWSHRDSDYYEQYF.

The V call is TRBV18, the J call TRBJ1-1; the match to TRBD1 covers 7 bases. This CDR3 comprises 19 residues. V was clipped by 2 bases and J by 0 bases; unmatched bases: 15. Germline V gives CDR1 KGHSH, CDR2 LQKENI. This CDR3 reads CASSPSKTGQLWMNTEAFF. In DNA, the CDR3 is TGTGCCAGCTCACCATCCAAGACGGGACAGCTTTGGATGAACACTGAAGCTTTCTTT.

This chain links TRBV4-3 with TRBJ2-1; 9 bases fit TRBD2. Per germline, CDR1 LGHNA and CDR2 YSLEER. This CDR3 contains 15 residues. V shed 0 bases and J 8 bases; nucleotides not matched to a gene: 5. CDR3 sequence: CASSQEDSGSHEQFF. CDR3 in DNA: TGCGCCAGCAGCCAAGAGGATAGCGGGAGCCATGAGCAGTTCTTC.

The V gene is TRBV7-9, the J gene TRBJ1-2; D ambiguous. Trimming pared 1 base from V and 7 bases from J, leaving 4 bases between. The germline gives CDR1 SEHNR, CDR2 FQNEAQ (reference sequence). This CDR3 contains 11 residues. In DNA, the CDR3 is TGTGCCAGCAGCTTAGAGACTGGCTACACCTTC. Translated, it gives CASSLETGYTF. Full variable domain (rest looked up from reference TRBV7-9 and TRBJ1-2): DTGVSQNPRHKITKRGQNVTFRCDPISEHNRLYWYRQTLGQGPEFLTYFQNEAQLEKSRLLSDRFSAERPKGSFSTLEIQRTEQGDSAMYLCASSLETGYTFGSGTRLTVV.

The J gene is TRBJ1-2, the V gene TRBV18; 9 nucleotides match TRBD1. The germline V gene encodes CDR1 KGHSH and CDR2 LQKENI. This CDR3 is 14 amino acids long. V was clipped by 3 bases and J by 8 bases; unmatched bases: 7. In DNA form, the CDR3 reads TGTGCCAGCTCACCGTCCGGGACAGGGAACGGCTACACCTTC. Protein product: CASSPSGTGNGYTF.

V usage is TRBV19 and J usage is TRBJ2-7; 7 nucleotides agree with TRBD2. Per the germline V gene, CDR1 is LNHDA and CDR2 is SQIVND (reference sequence). Losses at the gene ends were 6 bases for V and 0 bases for J; bases not matched to a gene: 5. The CDR3 is made up of 14 amino acids. CDR3 sequence reads: CASRVSGNSYEQYF. CDR3 DNA sequence: TGTGCCAGTAGAGTAAGCGGGAACTCCTACGAGCAGTACTTC. Full variable domain (remainder filled in from reference TRBV19 and TRBJ2-7): DGGITQSPKYLFRKEGQNVTLSCEQNLNHDAMYWYRQDPGQGLRLIYYSQIVNDFQKGDIAEGYSVSREKKESFPLTVTSAQKNPTAFYLCASRVSGNSYEQYFGPGTRLTVT.

The gene calls are TRBV5-1 and TRBJ2-1; 9 bases align to TRBD1. The CDR3 has 16 amino acids. CDR1 SGHRS and CDR2 YFSETQ come from the germline V gene. With 5 bases clipped from V and 1 base from J, the junction kept 7 bases outside the gene matches. CDR3 amino acids: CASSFAGTGSYNEQFF. CDR3 nucleotide sequence: TGCGCCAGCAGTTTCGCCGGGACAGGGTCCTACAATGAGCAGTTCTTC.

V usage is TRBV7-9 and J usage is TRBJ2-3; no clear D. The CDR3 has 15 residues. V was trimmed by 1 base and J by 6 bases, leaving 14 bases between them. Per the germline V gene, CDR1 is SEHNR and CDR2 is FQNEAQ (reference sequence). CDR3 protein: CASSLGPVMDDTQYF. The CDR3 region has the DNA TGTGCCAGCAGCTTAGGCCCAGTGATGGATGATACGCAGTATTTT.

V is TRBV4-1 and J is TRBJ1-2, with a tentative D call TRBD1 (5 bases). The germline V gene encodes CDR1 MGHRA and CDR2 YSYEKL. There are 15 residues in the CDR3. Between the trimmed V and J ends, which lost 0 bases and 7 bases, there was a span of 15 bases. The CDR3 nucleotides are TGCGCCAGCAGCCAAGATGATGGGGGTCTCCTTGGCTACACCTTC. This sequence encodes CASSQDDGGLLGYTF.

The V and J genes are TRBV28 and TRBJ2-7, with 7 nucleotides matching TRBD2. The CDR3 is made up of 17 amino acids. V lost 3 bases to trimming and J lost 6 bases; unmatched junction nucleotides: 17. Germline CDR1 MDHEN, CDR2 SYDVKM. Here the CDR3 reads CASSLLSLSRGSPEQYF. The CDR3, as DNA: TGTGCCAGCAGTTTGCTGTCTCTATCGCGCGGGAGTCCCGAGCAGTACTTC.

The chain uses TRBV18 and TRBJ2-5; possible D gene TRBD2, 6 bases. This CDR3 has 15 residues. Germline CDR1 is KGHSH and CDR2 is LQKENI. Trimming left V 3 bases short and J 0 bases short, with 11 bases between. CDR3 region: CASSPGTPYQETQYF. The CDR3 nucleotides read TGTGCCAGCTCACCCGGGACTCCGTACCAAGAGACCCAGTACTTC.

The chain recombines TRBV11-2 with TRBJ2-3; no clear D gene. The CDR3 totals 14 residues. Per the germline V gene, CDR1 is SGHAT and CDR2 is FQNNGV. Trimming removed 3 bases at V and 2 bases at J, with 9 bases between. CDR3 in amino acids: CASSFVENTDTQYF. CDR3 nucleotides: TGTGCCAGCAGCTTTGTGGAGAACACAGATACGCAGTATTTT.

The chain combines TRBV6-1 with TRBJ2-1, with D possibly TRBD1 on 7 matching bases. V was trimmed by 3 bases and J by 13 bases, leaving 19 bases between them. Germline V lookup: CDR1 MNHNS, CDR2 SASEGT. This CDR3 is 14 amino acids long. The DNA of the CDR3 is TGTGCCAGCAGTGACCACCTTACAGGGGCGGGACAGTTCTTC. This sequence encodes CASSDHLTGAGQFF.

The V gene is TRBV7-2, the J gene TRBJ2-5; unclear D gene. The CDR3 covers 13 residues. Germline V gene data show CDR1 as SGHTA and CDR2 as FQGNSA. V lost 5 bases and J 0 bases, leaving 7 bases between the germline ends. The CDR3 region is CASSQTYQETQYF. In DNA form, the CDR3 reads TGTGCCAGCAGCCAGACCTACCAAGAGACCCAGTACTTC.

The chain is built from TRBV19 and TRBJ2-2, with D possibly called TRBD1 or TRBD2 (6 bases each). With 2 bases removed from V and 4 bases from J, the gap between germline ends came to 20 bases. In germline, CDR1 is LNHDA, CDR2 SQIVND (reference sequence). The CDR3 loop spans 18 amino acids. The CDR3 DNA is TGTGCCAGTAGTATACGGTTGGCCGCAGGGGAGGCCACCGGGGAGCTGTTTTTT. Translation: CASSIRLAAGEATGELFF.

The rearrangement joins TRBV11-1 to TRBJ2-1; 8 bases are a match to TRBD2. The V and J ends lost 3 bases and 10 bases, in that order; junction bases with no gene match: 5. The V gene's germline CDR1 is SGHAT and CDR2 FQDESV (reference sequence). The CDR3 totals 13 residues. CDR3 DNA: TGTGCCAGCAGCTTCCCAGCGGGGGACGAGCAGTTCTTC. Translation: CASSFPAGDEQFF.

The chain joins TRBV10-3 to TRBJ2-2; D possibly uses TRBD1 or TRBD2 (6 bases each). The CDR3 is 15 amino acids. The V end lost 10 bases, the J end lost 0 bases, and 15 bases lay between the germline ends. Germline loops: CDR1 ENHRY, CDR2 SYGVKD. The CDR3: CATSAGHTNTGELFF. The CDR3 DNA follows: TGTGCCACCTCGGCGGGACACACGAACACCGGGGAGCTGTTTTTT.

The rearrangement uses TRBV28 and TRBJ1-6; 7 bases are a match to TRBD1. J lost 7 bases, V lost 5 bases, and 8 bases had no gene match. In germline, CDR1 is MDHEN, CDR2 SYDVKM. This CDR3 has 15 residues. The CDR3 here is CASSPRAGGNSPLHF. The CDR3 DNA sequence: TGTGCCAGCAGTCCAAGGGCAGGGGGAAATTCACCCCTCCACTTT. The complete variable domain, with remaining parts taken from reference TRBV28 and TRBJ1-6, reads DVKVTQSSRYLVKRTGEKVFLECVQDMDHENMFWYRQDPGLGLRLIYFSYDVKMKEKGDIPEGYSVSREKKERFSLILESASTNQTSMYLCASSPRAGGNSPLHFGNGTRLTVT.

V and J are TRBV19 and TRBJ1-3, with a possible D match to TRBD1 (6 bases). This CDR3 has 16 amino acids. CDR1 and CDR2 (germline): LNHDA, SQIVND (reference sequence). V lost 4 bases, J lost 0 bases, and 13 bases lay in between. This CDR3 reads CASSNGQQYSGNTIYF. DNA of the CDR3: TGTGCCAGTAGTAATGGACAGCAGTACTCTGGAAACACCATATATTTT.

This chain joins TRBV19 and TRBJ2-7; D is possibly TRBD2 (5 bases). Germline values: CDR1 LNHDA, CDR2 SQIVND (reference sequence). The CDR3 consists of 14 residues. Trimming stripped 3 bases from V and 4 bases from J, with 13 bases between. The CDR3 region is CASSIPGPGYEQYF. CDR3 bases: TGTGCCAGTAGTATCCCAGGTCCGGGATACGAGCAGTACTTC.